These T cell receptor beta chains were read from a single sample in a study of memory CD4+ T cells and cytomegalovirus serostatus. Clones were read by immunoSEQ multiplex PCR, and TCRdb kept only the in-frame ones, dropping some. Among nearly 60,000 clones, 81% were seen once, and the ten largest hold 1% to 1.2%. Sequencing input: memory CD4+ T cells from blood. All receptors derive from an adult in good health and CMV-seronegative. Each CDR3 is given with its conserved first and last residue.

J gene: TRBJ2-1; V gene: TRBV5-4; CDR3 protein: CASSFGAGGTYNEQFF
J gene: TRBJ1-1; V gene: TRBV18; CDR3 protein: CASSPPSGSVEAFF
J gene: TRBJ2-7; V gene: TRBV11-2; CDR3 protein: CASSLISRRSYEQYF
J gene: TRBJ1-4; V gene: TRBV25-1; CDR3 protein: CASSDAGGGGEKLFF
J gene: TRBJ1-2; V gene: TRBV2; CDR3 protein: CASRGQTVQKSGYTF
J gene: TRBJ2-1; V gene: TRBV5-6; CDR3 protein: CASSRSGPSSYNEQFF
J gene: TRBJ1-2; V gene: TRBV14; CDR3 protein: CASSQEHYGYTF
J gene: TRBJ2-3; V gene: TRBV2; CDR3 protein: CASTPGPGRGTDTQYF
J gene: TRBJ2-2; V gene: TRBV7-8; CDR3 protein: CASSLALIQGSLPGELFF
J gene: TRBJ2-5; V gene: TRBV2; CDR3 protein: CASAGQGGSETQYF
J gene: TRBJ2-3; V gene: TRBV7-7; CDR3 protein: CASSLVAGGPADTQYF
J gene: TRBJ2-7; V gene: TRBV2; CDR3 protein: CASSLMGGGKNEQYF
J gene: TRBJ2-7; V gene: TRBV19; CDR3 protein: CASSIAGIEQYF